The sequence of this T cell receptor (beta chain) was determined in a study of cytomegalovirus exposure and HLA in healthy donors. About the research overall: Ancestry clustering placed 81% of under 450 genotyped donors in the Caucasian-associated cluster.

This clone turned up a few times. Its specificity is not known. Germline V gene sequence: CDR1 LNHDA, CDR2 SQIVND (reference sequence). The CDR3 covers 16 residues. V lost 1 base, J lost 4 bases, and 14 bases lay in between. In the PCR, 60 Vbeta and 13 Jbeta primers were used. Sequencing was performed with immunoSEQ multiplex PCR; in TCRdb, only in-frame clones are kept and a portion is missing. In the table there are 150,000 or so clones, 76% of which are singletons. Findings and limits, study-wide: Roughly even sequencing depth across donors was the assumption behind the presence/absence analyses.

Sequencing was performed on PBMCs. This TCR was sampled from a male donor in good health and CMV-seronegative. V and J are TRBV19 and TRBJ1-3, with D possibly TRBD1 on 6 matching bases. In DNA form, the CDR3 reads TGTGCCAGTAGTATAGGACCCCAGGGGCCCGGAAACACCATATATTTT. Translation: CASSIGPQGPGNTIYF.